The 25 T cell receptor beta chains listed next were all sequenced from one sample in a study of blood T cells in healthy people across ages. Sample-barcoded 5' priming and a J-beta primer mix drove a second PCR of about 7 to 12 cycles. TCRdb re-analysed the 5' RACE reads in MiXCR, keeping a single row per CDR3 protein. The sample includes about 800,000 distinct CDR3 sequences, roughly 50% of them seen just once. Input material: blood. These receptors were collected from a man aged 25 to 40 in good health.

Points on this clonotype: A much larger clonotype is one base distant, so this may be a read error. The chain recombines TRBV7-2 with TRBJ2-7, with TRBD2 identical over 14 bases. The DNA end is more similar to TRBJ2-1, so the J call may be wrong. The CDR3 is 15 amino acids. Germline CDR1 and CDR2: SGHTA and FQGNSA. The CDR3 sequence: CASSPGTSGGNEQFF. Written as DNA, the CDR3 is TGTGCCAGCAGCCCCGGGACTAGCGGGGGCAATGAGCAGTTCTTC.

This clonotype has more than one count but fewer than ten. The chain combines TRBV7-9 with TRBJ1-2, with D uncertain. The V gene lost 5 bases and the J gene lost 5 bases, with 15 bases spanning the gap. In germline, CDR1 is SEHNR, CDR2 FQNEAQ (reference sequence). This CDR3 comprises 14 residues. CDR3 DNA: TGTGCCAGCAGCGTAGACGGAAGCTCTTATGGCTACACCTTC. Its protein product is CASSVDGSSYGYTF.

This clonotype was observed many times. V is TRBV20-1 and J is TRBJ2-1; the match to TRBD2 covers 9 bases. The trim removed 1 base at V and 2 bases at J, leaving 3 bases unmatched. This CDR3 region has 15 residues. The germline V gene encodes CDR1 DFQATT and CDR2 SNEGSKA (reference sequence). In DNA form, the CDR3 reads TGCAGTGCTAGAGGACTAGCGGTCACCTACAATGAGCAGTTCTTC. Protein: CSARGLAVTYNEQFF.

The sample holds many counts of this clonotype. CDR3 amino acids: CASSPGDRYEQYF. CDR3 bases: TGTGCCAGCAGCCCGGGAGACCGCTACGAGCAGTACTTC. The chain has TRBV9 and TRBJ2-7; D may be TRBD2 (6 bases). V was cut by 4 bases and J by 3 bases, with 11 bases left in between. The V gene's germline CDR1 is SGDLS and CDR2 YYNGEE. The length of the CDR3 is 13 residues. Full variable domain (missing parts from reference TRBV9 and TRBJ2-7): DSGVTQTPKHLITATGQRVTLRCSPRSGDLSVYWYQQSLDQGLQFLIQYYNGEERAKGNILERFSAQQFPDLHSELNLSSLELGDSALYFCASSPGDRYEQYFGPGTRLTVT.

At least ten counts were recorded for this clonotype. V and J are TRBV29-1 and TRBJ1-2; tentative D call: TRBD1 (6 bases). CDR3 length equals 11 residues. Germline V gene lookup returns CDR1 SQVTM and CDR2 ANQGSEA. Deletions cut 1 base from V and 12 bases from J, with 12 bases between. CDR3 residues: CSVEGSTGNTF. As DNA, the CDR3 is TGCAGCGTTGAAGGGTCTACAGGGAACACCTTC. Full variable domain (outside the CDR3, taken from reference TRBV29-1 and TRBJ1-2): SAVISQKPSRDICQRGTSLTIQCQVDSQVTMMFWYRQQPGQSLTLIATANQGSEATYESGFVIDKFPISRPNLTFSTLTVSNMSPEDSSIYLCSVEGSTGNTFGSGTRLTVV.

This clonotype has a single count. The chain links TRBV7-3 to TRBJ2-1; tentatively, D is TRBD1 or TRBD2 (5 bases each). Germline V gene lookup returns CDR1 SGHTA and CDR2 FQGTGA. V was cut by 2 bases and J by 10 bases, with 21 bases left in between. The length of the CDR3 is 16 residues. This CDR3 reads CASSLFRDGDLKEQFF. The CDR3 DNA is TGTGCCAGCAGCTTATTTCGGGACGGTGATTTAAAAGAGCAGTTCTTC.

A note on this clonotype: This clone may be a read error of a much larger clone one base away. The genes are TRBV30 and TRBJ1-2, with 10 nucleotides matching TRBD1. Germline CDR1 and CDR2: GTSNPN and SVGIG (reference sequence). The CDR3 is 15 amino acids. CDR3 in amino acids: CASRGQGSPYRGYTF. The CDR3 coding sequence is TGTGCGTCGCGGGGACAGGGGTCCCCTTACCGTGGCTACACCTTC.

This clonotype came up a few times. This chain connects TRBV12-3 or TRBV12-4 to TRBJ2-4; 10 bases map to TRBD2. This CDR3 spans 14 amino acids. The ends lost 3 bases at V and 8 bases at J; junction bases unmatched: 4. For the CDR3, the DNA is TGTGCCAGCAGTTTTACTAGCGGGAATGACATTCAGTACTTC. This gives the protein CASSFTSGNDIQYF.

The rearrangement joins TRBV7-2 to TRBJ2-3, with D perhaps matching TRBD2 (6 bases). Trimming cost V 2 bases and J 2 bases, with 14 bases left between them. CDR1 and CDR2 (germline): SGHTA, FQGNSA. The CDR3 spans 16 residues. The DNA for the CDR3 is TGTGCCAGCAGCTTAACGGTGGCGGGGACCACAGATACGCAGTATTTT. Encoded protein: CASSLTVAGTTDTQYF.

This clonotype has only a few counts. The chain has TRBV27 and TRBJ2-1, with D tentatively TRBD1 or TRBD2 (6 bases each). V was clipped by 7 bases and J by 8 bases, with 12 bases between them. Germline loops: CDR1 MNHEY, CDR2 SMNVEV (reference sequence). The CDR3 has 12 amino acids. In DNA, the CDR3 is TGTGCCAGCATGAGGGGGGAACATGAGCAGTTCTTC. Its translation: CASMRGEHEQFF.

The chain links TRBV20-1 to TRBJ2-5, with 8 bases fitting TRBD1. The CDR3 extends over 13 amino acids. Germline-derived CDR1 and CDR2 are DFQATT and SNEGSKA (reference sequence). The V segment lost 6 bases and the J segment 5 bases; nucleotides outside the gene matches: 8. CDR3 DNA sequence: TGCAGTGCCCCCCCAGGGGGCCGTGAGACCCAGTACTTC. It specifies CSAPPGGRETQYF.

This clonotype was seen more than once but under ten times. The chain employs TRBV27 and TRBJ2-7; TRBD2 matches 9 bases. Germline values: CDR1 MNHEY, CDR2 SMNVEV (reference sequence). Trimming cost V 3 bases and J 4 bases; bases outside gene matches: 7. The CDR3 covers 15 residues. This chain's CDR3 is CASSFGGGAVYEQYF. CDR3 nucleotide sequence: TGTGCCAGCAGTTTTGGCGGGGGGGCAGTATACGAGCAGTACTTC.

The sample holds a few counts of this clonotype. This chain joins TRBV25-1 and TRBJ2-1; no clear D gene. Germline V lookup: CDR1 MGHDK, CDR2 SYGVNS. The ends were cut back, 3 bases at V and 11 bases at J, with 8 bases in the middle. The CDR3 is 11 residues long. The CDR3 DNA follows: TGTGCCAGCAGTGATCGAGGACAGCAGTTCTTC. Protein sequence: CASSDRGQQFF.

This clonotype appeared a single time. This sequence joins TRBV20-1 and TRBJ1-2, with 7 bases fitting TRBD1. The CDR3 is made up of 16 amino acids. Losses at the gene ends were 5 bases for V and 8 bases for J; bases not matched to a gene: 20. Germline V gene sequence: CDR1 DFQATT, CDR2 SNEGSKA (reference sequence). The DNA for the CDR3 is TGCAGTGCTGGACCCGGGACAGAAATCCTATCGGGGGGCTACACCTTC. Translated, it gives CSAGPGTEILSGGYTF.

This chain joins TRBV28 and TRBJ1-2; TRBD1 matches 8 bases. The ends lost 9 bases at V and 8 bases at J; junction bases unmatched: 14. The CDR3 is made up of 14 amino acids. Germline values: CDR1 MDHEN, CDR2 SYDVKM. The CDR3 sequence is CASSTQGAIGGYTF. In nucleotides, the CDR3 is TGTGCCAGTTCAACTCAGGGGGCGATTGGCGGCTACACCTTC.

This sequence joins TRBV6-2 or TRBV6-3 and TRBJ2-1, with D maybe TRBD2 (6 bases). The CDR3 sequence is 15 residues long. V lost 0 bases and J 3 bases, leaving 9 bases between the germline ends. CDR1 is MNHEY and CDR2 is SVGEGT in the germline V gene. The CDR3 here is CASSYSGGYYNEQFF. The CDR3 nucleotides read TGTGCCAGCAGTTACTCGGGGGGATACTACAATGAGCAGTTCTTC.

The sample holds a few counts of this clonotype. The chain is built from TRBV20-1 and TRBJ2-7, with 11 bases aligning to TRBD2. With V trimmed by 3 bases and J by 3 bases, 7 bases remained unmatched. CDR1 DFQATT and CDR2 SNEGSKA come from the germline V gene (reference sequence). The length of the CDR3 is 15 residues. CDR3 protein: CSASLASGGFYEQYF. The CDR3 DNA is TGCAGTGCTAGTCTGGCTAGCGGGGGGTTCTACGAGCAGTACTTC.

The sample holds one count of this clonotype. The chain has TRBV3-1 and TRBJ2-3; D may be TRBD2 (5 bases). The germline gives CDR1 LGHDT, CDR2 YNNKEL (reference sequence). The CDR3 sequence is 14 residues long. V lost 0 bases, J lost 11 bases, and 15 bases lay in between. The CDR3 sequence is CASSQESSGSRQYF. The CDR3 DNA reads as TGTGCCAGCAGCCAAGAGTCGAGTGGGAGTAGGCAGTATTTT.

V gene TRBV6-2 or TRBV6-3 combines with J gene TRBJ2-7; TRBD1 aligns across 9 bases. Germline trimming cut 0 bases from V and 2 bases from J; bases unmatched to any gene: 2. CDR1 is MNHEY, CDR2 SVGEGT, per germline. The length of the CDR3 is 15 residues. Written as DNA, the CDR3 is TGTGCCAGCAGTTACTCATGGACAGGGGCCTACGAGCAGTACTTC. Protein sequence: CASSYSWTGAYEQYF.

CDR3 loop: CSAHMVGSYSYNEQFF. The CDR3 DNA follows: TGCAGTGCCCACATGGTTGGTAGTTATTCCTACAATGAGCAGTTCTTC. The chain recombines TRBV20-1 with TRBJ2-1, with D unresolved. The CDR3 runs 16 residues. V gave up 6 bases and J gave up 1 base, with 19 bases separating them. Germline CDR1 and CDR2: DFQATT and SNEGSKA (reference sequence).

This clonotype was seen more than once but under ten times. The chain uses TRBV7-2 and TRBJ2-7, with D possibly matching TRBD2 (5 bases). The germline V and J ends were trimmed by 4 bases and 1 base, with 14 bases remaining between them. This CDR3 comprises 15 residues. Germline CDR1 and CDR2: SGHTA and FQGNSA. CDR3 sequence reads: CASSYLAGASYEQYF. Here the CDR3 DNA reads TGTGCCAGCAGCTACCTAGCCGGAGCTTCCTACGAGCAGTACTTC.

The rearrangement joins TRBV20-1 to TRBJ2-5; TRBD2 matches at 8 bases. Trimming took 7 bases from V and 0 from J; bases not matched to a gene: 7. CDR3 size: 14 residues. Per germline, CDR1 DFQATT and CDR2 SNEGSKA (reference sequence). Here the CDR3 DNA reads TGCAGTGGGGGTAGCGGGACGTACCAAGAGACCCAGTACTTC. Amino acid sequence: CSGGSGTYQETQYF.

This clonotype occurred a few times. This chain connects TRBV20-1 to TRBJ1-2; no clear D. This CDR3 comprises 12 residues. Trimming removed 3 bases from V and 4 bases from J, with 9 bases in between. From germline, CDR1 is DFQATT and CDR2 SNEGSKA (reference sequence). CDR3 DNA sequence: TGCAGTGCTAGCTCGGGGAGCTATGGCTACACCTTC. This translates into CSASSGSYGYTF.

The chain couples TRBV27 to TRBJ2-5, with D perhaps assigned TRBD1 or TRBD2 (5 bases each). This CDR3 has 13 residues. Trimming stripped 10 bases from V and 11 bases from J, with 23 bases between. Germline V gene sequence: CDR1 MNHEY, CDR2 SMNVEV (reference sequence). The CDR3 DNA reads as TGTGCCACAAAGACGGGGCTACCTGGGGAGCAGTACTTC. This codes for CATKTGLPGEQYF.

A note on this clonotype: A much larger clone is a single base away; this may be a read error. The chain uses TRBV7-2 and TRBJ1-1; D is unresolved. This CDR3 comprises 15 residues. Looked up from germline, CDR1 is SGHTA and CDR2 is FQGNSA. V was trimmed by 5 bases and J by 1 base, leaving 14 bases between them. The CDR3 protein is CASSPQRGKNTEAFF. CDR3 DNA sequence: TGTGCCAGCAGCCCCCAACGTGGCAAGAACACTGAAGCTTTCTTT.